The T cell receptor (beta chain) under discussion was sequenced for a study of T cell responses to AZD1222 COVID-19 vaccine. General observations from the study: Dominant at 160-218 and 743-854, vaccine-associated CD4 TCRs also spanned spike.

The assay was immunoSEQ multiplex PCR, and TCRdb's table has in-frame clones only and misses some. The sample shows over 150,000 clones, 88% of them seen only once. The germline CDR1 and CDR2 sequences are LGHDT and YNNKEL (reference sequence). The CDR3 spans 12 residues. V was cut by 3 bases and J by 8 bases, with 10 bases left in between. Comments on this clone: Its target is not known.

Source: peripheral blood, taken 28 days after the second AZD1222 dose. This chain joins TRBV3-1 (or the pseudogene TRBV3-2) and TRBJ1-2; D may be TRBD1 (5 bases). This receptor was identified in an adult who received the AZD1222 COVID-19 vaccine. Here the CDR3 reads CASSHGAGGYTF. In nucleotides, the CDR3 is TGTGCCAGCAGCCACGGGGCGGGAGGCTACACCTTC.